These 28 T cell receptor beta chains came from one sample sequenced in a study of T-cell reconstitution after alpha-beta-depleted transplantation in children. The TCRbeta library incorporated unique molecular identifiers. TCRdb passed the PCR reads through MiXCR, listing each CDR3 protein once. Altogether some 640,000 distinct CDR3 sequences are present, approximately 16% being singletons, with the ten largest covering about 1.1%. Sequenced material: PBMCs from the stem cell graft donor, taken from the stem cell graft. The receptors were sampled from a human donor who donated a stem cell graft to a child with acute myeloid leukemia.

This clonotype has a count of ten or more. The rearrangement links TRBV27 to TRBJ2-6, with a weak D call TRBD1 (7 bases). The germline V gene encodes CDR1 MNHEY and CDR2 SMNVEV (reference sequence). Trimming removed 1 base from V and 0 bases from J, with 19 bases in between. The CDR3 is 20 residues long. The CDR3 reads CASSLWAGQRFNSGANVLTF. The DNA of the CDR3 is TGTGCCAGCAGTTTATGGGCGGGACAGCGGTTCAACTCTGGGGCCAACGTCCTGACTTTC.

There are many counts of this clonotype. V and J are TRBV6-1 and TRBJ1-1; 11 bases align to TRBD1. The CDR3 runs to 15 residues. Per the germline V gene, CDR1 is MNHNS and CDR2 is SASEGT. V was pared by 5 bases and J by 10 bases, with 12 bases of the junction left unmatched. The CDR3 here is CASSPSAGQGEGAFF. CDR3 nucleotide sequence: TGTGCCAGCAGTCCTTCCGCGGGACAGGGGGAAGGAGCTTTCTTT.

V gene TRBV7-2 combines with J gene TRBJ2-3; 11 bases are shared with TRBD2. V lost 4 bases to trimming and J lost 6 bases; unmatched junction nucleotides: 9. CDR1 and CDR2 from the germline V gene are SGHTA and FQGNSA. The CDR3 spans 16 residues. The CDR3 reads CASSSLAGALGDTQYF. The CDR3 DNA is TGTGCCAGCAGCTCACTAGCGGGGGCCCTGGGGGATACGCAGTATTTT.

This clonotype was detected ten times or more. The chain employs TRBV29-1 and TRBJ1-5; tentatively, D is TRBD1 (5 bases). This CDR3 region has 14 residues. Germline CDR1 and CDR2: SQVTM and ANQGSEA. Trimming removed 4 bases at V and 2 bases at J, with 12 bases between. This CDR3 is CSVVQGFGNQPQHF. The DNA for the CDR3 is TGCAGCGTTGTTCAGGGCTTCGGCAATCAGCCCCAGCATTTT.

The rearrangement uses TRBV2 and TRBJ1-1; 10 bases are a match to TRBD1. Losses at the gene ends were 8 bases for V and 3 bases for J; bases not matched to a gene: 9. Per germline, CDR1 SNHLY and CDR2 FYNNEI. This CDR3 contains 15 residues. CDR3 in amino acids: CASGTGARSYTEAFF. CDR3 sequence (DNA): TGTGCCAGCGGGACAGGGGCTCGGTCTTACACTGAAGCTTTCTTT.

This clonotype was counted a few times. The V call is TRBV20-1, the J call TRBJ2-3, with TRBD2 as a possible D gene (5 bases). The V gene lost 2 bases and the J gene lost 7 bases, with 25 bases spanning the gap. From germline, CDR1 is DFQATT and CDR2 SNEGSKA (reference sequence). The CDR3 consists of 17 residues. CDR3 in amino acids: CSARFGVWPTNINTQYF. CDR3 in DNA: TGCAGTGCTAGATTCGGTGTCTGGCCGACTAACATAAATACGCAGTATTTT.

This clonotype showed up just a few times. This chain joins TRBV29-1 and TRBJ1-2, with unresolved D. This CDR3 is built from 12 residues. Germline CDR1 reads SQVTM; CDR2 reads ANQGSEA. Trimming left V 6 bases short and J 7 bases short, with 15 bases between. The CDR3 loop reads CSVTTGSGGYTF. The CDR3 nucleotides read TGCAGCGTCACCACGGGGTCAGGTGGCTACACCTTC.

With regard to this clonotype: One end of the junction varies from germline; a read error may be responsible. The chain is built from TRBV7-9 and TRBJ1-1; D might be TRBD1 (5 bases). Germline CDR1 and CDR2: SEHNR and FQNEAQ (reference sequence). The CDR3 loop spans 15 amino acids. In DNA form, the CDR3 reads TGTGCCAGCAGCTCCCTTGGGGCCGGTGAGACTGACGCTTTCTTT. Translation gives CASSSLGAGETDAFF. The whole variable domain, filled in from reference TRBV7-9 and TRBJ1-1, reads DTGVSQNPRHKITKRGQNVTFRCDPISEHNRLYWYRQTLGQGPEFLTYFQNEAQLEKSRLLSDRFSAERPKGSFSTLEIQRTEQGDSAMYLCASSSLGAGETDAFFGQGTRLTVV.

This clonotype occurred many times. This chain connects TRBV20-1 to TRBJ1-2, with D perhaps matching TRBD1 (6 bases). This CDR3 spans 13 amino acids. V was clipped by 8 bases and J by 8 bases, with 21 bases between them. Germline V gives CDR1 DFQATT, CDR2 SNEGSKA (reference sequence). CDR3: CSPAGGPNGGYTF. The CDR3 nucleotides are TGCAGTCCCGCCGGGGGGCCCAACGGGGGCTACACCTTC.

This clonotype was picked up many times. The chain is built from TRBV20-1 and TRBJ1-2; 7 positions agree with TRBD1. J was trimmed by 6 bases and V by 5 bases; bases with no gene match: 9. The CDR3 runs 13 residues. CDR1 DFQATT and CDR2 SNEGSKA come from the germline V gene (reference sequence). CDR3 sequence reads: CSASRTGYDGYTF. CDR3 nucleotides: TGCAGTGCTTCCCGGACAGGTTATGATGGCTACACCTTC.

J is TRBJ2-3 and V is TRBV7-8; 8 bases agree with TRBD2. This CDR3 comprises 16 residues. Germline V CDR1 and CDR2: SGHVS, FQNEAQ. V shed 3 bases and J 0 bases; nucleotides not matched to a gene: 5. As DNA, the CDR3 is TGTGCCAGCAGCTTCTCGGGGGGGGCTAGCACAGATACGCAGTATTTT. Translating gives CASSFSGGASTDTQYF.

This clonotype has more than one count but fewer than ten. The V gene is TRBV7-2, the J gene TRBJ1-6; no clear D. The CDR3 runs to 15 residues. The V gene's germline CDR1 is SGHTA and CDR2 FQGNSA. The V gene lost 5 bases and the J gene lost 8 bases, with 16 bases spanning the gap. CDR3 in amino acids: CASSPRDTSHSPLHF. As DNA, the CDR3 is TGTGCCAGCAGCCCCCGGGATACATCTCATTCACCCCTCCACTTT.

This clonotype has only a few counts. The chain joins TRBV5-6 to TRBJ1-2, with D tentatively TRBD1 (5 bases). V was pared by 1 base and J by 8 bases, with 9 bases between. Germline V gene data show CDR1 as SGHDT and CDR2 as YYEEEE. The CDR3 is 12 amino acids. This CDR3 reads CASSLRQSGYTF. CDR3 nucleotide sequence: TGTGCCAGCAGCTTGAGACAGAGCGGCTACACCTTC.

The sample holds many counts of this clonotype. The rearrangement joins TRBV10-3 to TRBJ2-1; possibly TRBD2 for D (5 bases). V dropped 8 bases and J dropped 2 bases, with 16 bases sitting between them. CDR1 and CDR2 from the germline V gene are ENHRY and SYGVKD. This CDR3 is built from 15 residues. The chain's CDR3 is CAILEQRGTYNEQFF. The CDR3 nucleotides are TGTGCCATCCTTGAGCAGAGAGGGACCTACAATGAGCAGTTCTTC.

This sequence joins TRBV29-1 and TRBJ2-1; D is unclear. Germline V gene lookup returns CDR1 SQVTM and CDR2 ANQGSEA. The V gene lost 0 bases and the J gene lost 6 bases, with 15 bases spanning the gap. This CDR3 has 15 amino acids. The CDR3 loop reads CSVEDPKDSINEQFF. In DNA, the CDR3 is TGCAGCGTTGAAGACCCTAAGGATAGTATCAATGAGCAGTTCTTC.

The V call is TRBV4-2, the J call TRBJ1-6; D unresolved. Germline CDR1 is LGHNA and CDR2 is YNFKEQ. The CDR3 totals 17 residues. V was cut by 4 bases and J by 6 bases, with 19 bases left in between. The CDR3 sequence: CASSRSREIASNSPLHF. The DNA for the CDR3 is TGTGCCAGCAGCCGTTCGAGGGAGATTGCCAGTAATTCACCCCTCCACTTT.

Many counts were recorded for this clonotype. The CDR3: CSAKGTGELFF. CDR3 nucleotides: TGCAGTGCTAAGGGCACCGGGGAGCTGTTTTTT. V gene TRBV20-1 combines with J gene TRBJ2-2; D is ambiguous. The CDR3 loop spans 11 amino acids. V was shortened by 4 bases and J by 4 bases, with 4 bases between the two germline ends. From germline, CDR1 is DFQATT and CDR2 SNEGSKA (reference sequence).

This clonotype has a count of ten or more. J is TRBJ2-1 and V is TRBV6-6; D not resolved. In germline, CDR1 is MNHNY, CDR2 SVGAGI (reference sequence). This CDR3 has 11 amino acids. Trimming took 5 bases from V and 13 from J, leaving 12 bases between them. The CDR3 loop is CASSPDIGQFF. The CDR3 coding sequence is TGTGCCAGCAGTCCCGACATTGGCCAGTTCTTC.

V usage is TRBV12-3 or TRBV12-4 and J usage is TRBJ2-1, with 9 positions matching TRBD2. V trimming: 3 bases; J trimming: 0 bases; junction bases outside the gene matches: 9. This CDR3 contains 18 residues. The CDR3 DNA sequence: TGTGCCAGCAGTTTTCCCAGCGGGGGGCCAAGCTCCTACAATGAGCAGTTCTTC. Translating gives CASSFPSGGPSSYNEQFF.

The chain combines TRBV2 with TRBJ2-1; TRBD2 aligns across 12 bases. The CDR3 is 15 amino acids. CDR1 and CDR2 from the germline V gene are SNHLY and FYNNEI. With 7 bases clipped from V and 3 bases from J, the junction kept 4 bases outside the gene matches. Here the CDR3 reads CASNRLAGDYNEQFF. As DNA, the CDR3 is TGTGCCAGCAATAGACTAGCGGGGGACTACAATGAGCAGTTCTTC.

A few counts support this clonotype. This sequence joins TRBV28 and TRBJ2-7; D is perhaps TRBD2 (5 bases). Trimming removed 2 bases from V and 6 bases from J, with 8 bases in between. The CDR3 totals 12 residues. The V gene's germline CDR1 is MDHEN and CDR2 SYDVKM. This chain's CDR3 is CASSLAAGEQYV. CDR3 DNA: TGTGCCAGCAGTTTAGCTGCGGGCGAGCAGTACGTC.

A note on this clonotype: Relative to the germline gene, one junction end is altered; a read error may explain this. J is TRBJ1-5 and V is TRBV20-1; the match to TRBD1 covers 7 bases. Germline-derived CDR1 and CDR2 are DFQATT and SNEGSKA (reference sequence). CDR3 length: 17 amino acids. The DNA of the CDR3 is TGCTGTGCTGCGAGGGGGACAGCCGACTATAGCAATCAGCCCCAGCATTTT. It codes for CCAARGTADYSNQPQHF.

The chain couples TRBV25-1 to TRBJ2-1; 10 bases line up with TRBD1. The CDR3 runs to 13 residues. CDR1 and CDR2 from the germline V gene are MGHDK and SYGVNS. Trimming took 8 bases from V and 6 from J; bases not matched to a gene: 4. The CDR3 DNA reads TGTGCCAGCCGGGACAGGGGCCCCAATGAGCAGTTCTTC. This gives the protein CASRDRGPNEQFF. Supplemented by reference TRBV25-1 and TRBJ2-1, the full variable domain reads EADIYQTPRYLVIGTGKKITLECSQTMGHDKMYWYQQDPGMELHLIHYSYGVNSTEKGDLSSESTVSRIRTEHFPLTLESARPSHTSQYLCASRDRGPNEQFFGPGTRLTVL.

This rearrangement joins TRBV7-2 to TRBJ2-7, with a weak D call TRBD2 (6 bases). CDR1 SGHTA and CDR2 FQGNSA come from the germline V gene. V lost 1 base, J lost 2 bases, and 15 bases lay in between. The CDR3 runs 16 residues. The CDR3 region is CASSLGTGGFTYEQYF. The CDR3 DNA reads TGTGCCAGCAGCTTAGGTACCGGGGGATTCACCTACGAGCAGTACTTC.

This clonotype has just a few counts. The chain employs TRBV12-3 or TRBV12-4 and TRBJ1-1; D not certain. CDR3 size: 15 residues. Trimming removed 6 bases at V and 1 base at J, with 15 bases between. CDR3 bases: TGTGCCAGCAGCCCCCAACCGGCAGGGAACACTGAAGCTTTCTTT. This translates into CASSPQPAGNTEAFF.

Of note for this clonotype: A much more abundant neighbour one base away suggests this may be a read error. The chain combines TRBV5-1 with TRBJ2-1; D ambiguous. Per germline, CDR1 SGHRS and CDR2 YFSETQ. V was clipped by 4 bases and J by 6 bases, with 11 bases between them. CDR3 length equals 13 residues. The CDR3 reads CASSVVGFNEQFF. The CDR3 region has the DNA TGCGCCAGCAGCGTGGTCGGGTTCAATGAGCAGTTCTTC.

The chain combines TRBV5-1 with TRBJ1-1, with D uncertain. CDR3 length: 10 residues. V lost 4 bases and J lost 11, with 9 bases in between. The germline V gene encodes CDR1 SGHRS and CDR2 YFSETQ. The CDR3 DNA sequence: TGCGCCAGCAGCGGTGACCGGGCTTTCTTT. It is translated as CASSGDRAFF.

This clonotype has at least ten counts. The chain links TRBV20-1 to TRBJ2-1; 10 bases are a match to TRBD2. The V segment lost 6 bases and the J segment 0 bases; nucleotides outside the gene matches: 5. The CDR3 totals 15 residues. Germline V CDR1 and CDR2: DFQATT, SNEGSKA (reference sequence). The DNA of the CDR3 is TGCAGTGCCTGGACTAGCGGACTCTCCTACAATGAGCAGTTCTTC. Its protein is CSAWTSGLSYNEQFF.